This TCR beta chain was captured by sequencing in a study of PD-1 blockade in classical Hodgkin lymphoma. This CDR3 comprises 14 residues. Trimming took off 1 base at V and 2 bases at J, with 9 bases between the two ends. Germline-derived CDR1 and CDR2 are SEHNR and FQNEAQ (reference sequence). Specified time point: cycle 4 day 1 (C4D1), after five to seven weeks of nivolumab. Every patient had relapsed following autologous stem cell transplantation, and cohorts differed in brentuximab vedotin exposure. The protocol was immunoSEQ multiplex PCR, while the TCRdb copy is restricted to in-frame clones and leaves out a portion. The sample shows just under 65,000 clones, around nine tenths of them seen only once.

The receptor was isolated from a human donor with classical Hodgkin lymphoma. The rearrangement joins TRBV7-9 to TRBJ2-7, with TRBD1 as a possible D gene (5 bases). This sample comprised peripheral blood mononuclear cells (PBMCs), obtained before the fourth cycle of nivolumab. The CDR3, as DNA: TGTGCCAGCAGCTTAGATCCAGGGACCTACGAGCAGTACTTC. Protein product: CASSLDPGTYEQYF.